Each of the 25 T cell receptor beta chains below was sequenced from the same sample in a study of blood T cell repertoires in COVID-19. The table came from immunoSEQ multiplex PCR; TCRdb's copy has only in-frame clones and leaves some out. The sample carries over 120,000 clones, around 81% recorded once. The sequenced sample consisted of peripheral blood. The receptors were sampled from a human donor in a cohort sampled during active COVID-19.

The CDR3 loop reads CASSPLEAGMLYNEQFF. In DNA form, the CDR3 reads TGTGCCAGCAGCCCCCTAGAAGCGGGCATGTTATACAATGAGCAGTTCTTC. The J gene is TRBJ2-1, the V gene TRBV4-2; D possibly corresponds to TRBD2 (6 bases). The CDR3 has 17 residues. Trimming stripped 4 bases from V and 4 bases from J, with 20 bases between. The V gene's germline CDR1 is LGHNA and CDR2 YNFKEQ.

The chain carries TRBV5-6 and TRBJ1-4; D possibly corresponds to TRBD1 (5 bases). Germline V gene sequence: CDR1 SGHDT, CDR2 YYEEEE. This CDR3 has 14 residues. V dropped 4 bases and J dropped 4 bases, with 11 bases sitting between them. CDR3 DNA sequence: TGTGCCAGCAGCGCGACAGTCTATAATGAAAAACTGTTTTTT. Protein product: CASSATVYNEKLFF.

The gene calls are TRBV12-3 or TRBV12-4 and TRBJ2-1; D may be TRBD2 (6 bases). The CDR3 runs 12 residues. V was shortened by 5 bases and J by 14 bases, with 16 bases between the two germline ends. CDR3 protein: CASSDPSRGEFF. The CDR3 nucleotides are TGTGCCAGCAGTGATCCGTCTCGCGGGGAGTTCTTC.

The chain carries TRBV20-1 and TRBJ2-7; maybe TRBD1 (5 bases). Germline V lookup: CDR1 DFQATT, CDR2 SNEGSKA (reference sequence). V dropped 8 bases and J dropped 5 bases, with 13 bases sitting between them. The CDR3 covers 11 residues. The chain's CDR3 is CSTDRNDEQYF. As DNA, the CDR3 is TGCAGTACCGACAGAAACGACGAGCAGTACTTC.

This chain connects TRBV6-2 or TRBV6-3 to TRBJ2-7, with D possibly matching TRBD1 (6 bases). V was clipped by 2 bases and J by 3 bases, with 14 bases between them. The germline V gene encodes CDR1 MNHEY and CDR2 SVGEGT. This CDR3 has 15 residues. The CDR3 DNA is TGTGCCAGCAGTTACAATTCTAGGACAGACTACGAGCAGTACTTC. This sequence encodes CASSYNSRTDYEQYF.

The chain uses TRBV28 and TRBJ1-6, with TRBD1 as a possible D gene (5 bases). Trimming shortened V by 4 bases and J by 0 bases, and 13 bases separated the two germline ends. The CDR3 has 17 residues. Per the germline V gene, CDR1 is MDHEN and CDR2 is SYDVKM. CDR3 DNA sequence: TGTGCCAGCAGTTGGGGATGGGGCCGCTCCTATAATTCACCCCTCCACTTT. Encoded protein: CASSWGWGRSYNSPLHF.

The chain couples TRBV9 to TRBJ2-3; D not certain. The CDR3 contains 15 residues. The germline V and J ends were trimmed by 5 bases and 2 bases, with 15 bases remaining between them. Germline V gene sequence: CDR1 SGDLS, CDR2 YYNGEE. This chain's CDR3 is CASSADGRHTDTQYF. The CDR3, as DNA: TGTGCCAGCAGTGCTGACGGCCGACACACAGATACGCAGTATTTT.

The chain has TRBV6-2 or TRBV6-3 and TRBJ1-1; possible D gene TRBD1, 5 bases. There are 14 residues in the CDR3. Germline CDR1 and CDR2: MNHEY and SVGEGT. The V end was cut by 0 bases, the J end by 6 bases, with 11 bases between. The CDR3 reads CASSYSGQGAEAFF. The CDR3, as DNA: TGTGCCAGCAGTTACTCGGGGCAGGGTGCTGAAGCTTTCTTT.

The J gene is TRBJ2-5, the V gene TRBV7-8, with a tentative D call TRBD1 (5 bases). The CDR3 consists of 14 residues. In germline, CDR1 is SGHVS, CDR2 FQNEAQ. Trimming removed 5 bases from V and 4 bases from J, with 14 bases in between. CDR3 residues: CASSLLRGGETQYF. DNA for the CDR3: TGTGCCAGCAGCCTCCTTAGGGGCGGAGAGACCCAGTACTTC.

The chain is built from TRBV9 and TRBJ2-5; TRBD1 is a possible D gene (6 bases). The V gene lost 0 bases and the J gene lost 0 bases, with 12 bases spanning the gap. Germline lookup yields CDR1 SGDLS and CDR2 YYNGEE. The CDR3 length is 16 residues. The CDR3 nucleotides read TGTGCCAGCAGCGTAGCCAGGGGCCCACACCAAGAGACCCAGTACTTC. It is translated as CASSVARGPHQETQYF.

CDR3 sequence: CASSQPGTGSGQPQHF. CDR3 coding DNA: TGCGCCAGCAGCCAACCTGGGACAGGGTCAGGTCAGCCCCAGCATTTT. The rearrangement links TRBV4-1 to TRBJ1-5; 9 bases align to TRBD1. The CDR3 is 16 amino acids. Trimming took 2 bases from V and 6 from J; bases not matched to a gene: 8. Germline V gene data show CDR1 as MGHRA and CDR2 as YSYEKL.

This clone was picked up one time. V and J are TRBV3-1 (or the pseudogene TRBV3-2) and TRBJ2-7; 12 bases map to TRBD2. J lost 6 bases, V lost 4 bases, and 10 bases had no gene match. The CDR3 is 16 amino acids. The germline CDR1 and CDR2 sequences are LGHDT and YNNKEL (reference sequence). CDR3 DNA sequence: TGTGCCAGCAGCCCACGAGCTAGCGGGAGGGTGAGCGAGCAGTACTTC. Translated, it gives CASSPRASGRVSEQYF.

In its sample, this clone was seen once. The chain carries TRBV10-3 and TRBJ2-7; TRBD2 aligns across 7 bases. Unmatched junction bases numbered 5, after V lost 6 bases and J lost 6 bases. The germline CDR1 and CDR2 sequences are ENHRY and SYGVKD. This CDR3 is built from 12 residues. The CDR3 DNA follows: TGTGCCATCAGCCGAACTAGCGTCGAGCAGTACTTC. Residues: CAISRTSVEQYF.

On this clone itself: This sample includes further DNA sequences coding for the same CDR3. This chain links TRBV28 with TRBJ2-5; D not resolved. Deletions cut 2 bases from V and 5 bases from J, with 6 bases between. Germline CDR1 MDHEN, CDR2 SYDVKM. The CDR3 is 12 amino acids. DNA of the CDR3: TGTGCCAGCAGTTTACTCCGGGAGACCCAGTACTTC. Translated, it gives CASSLLRETQYF.

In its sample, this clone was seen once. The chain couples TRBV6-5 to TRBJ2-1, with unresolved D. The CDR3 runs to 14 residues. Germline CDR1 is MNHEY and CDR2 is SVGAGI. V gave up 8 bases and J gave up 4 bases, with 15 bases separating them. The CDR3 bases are TGTGCCAGCCTCGGGTTCACTATTTACAATGAGCAGTTCTTC. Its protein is CASLGFTIYNEQFF.

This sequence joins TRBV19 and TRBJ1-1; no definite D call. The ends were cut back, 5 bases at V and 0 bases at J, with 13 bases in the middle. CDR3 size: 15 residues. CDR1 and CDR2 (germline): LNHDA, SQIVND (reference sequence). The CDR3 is CASSLKTILNTEAFF. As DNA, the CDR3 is TGTGCCAGTAGTCTAAAGACAATTTTGAACACTGAAGCTTTCTTT.

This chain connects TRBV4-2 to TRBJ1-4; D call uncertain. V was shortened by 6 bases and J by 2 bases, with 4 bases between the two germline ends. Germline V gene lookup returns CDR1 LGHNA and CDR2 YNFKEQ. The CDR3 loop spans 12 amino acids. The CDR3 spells CASRQTNEKLFF. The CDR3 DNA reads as TGTGCCAGCAGACAGACTAATGAAAAACTGTTTTTT.

The CDR3 region has the DNA TGTGCCAGCAGCTTAGTCTCGGGCACAGATACGCAGTATTTT. As protein: CASSLVSGTDTQYF. This chain connects TRBV7-2 to TRBJ2-3; unclear D gene. Germline values: CDR1 SGHTA, CDR2 FQGNSA. V was clipped by 1 base and J by 1 base, with 6 bases between them. The CDR3 covers 14 residues.

The CDR3 region has the DNA TGTGCCACCAGCAGAGCAGGACAGCAATACAATGAGCAGTTCTTC. Translating it yields CATSRAGQQYNEQFF. J is TRBJ2-1 and V is TRBV15; possibly TRBD1 for D (6 bases). The germline gives CDR1 LNHNV, CDR2 YYDKDF (reference sequence). This CDR3 is 15 amino acids long. The V end lost 1 base, the J end lost 4 bases, and 11 bases lay between the germline ends.

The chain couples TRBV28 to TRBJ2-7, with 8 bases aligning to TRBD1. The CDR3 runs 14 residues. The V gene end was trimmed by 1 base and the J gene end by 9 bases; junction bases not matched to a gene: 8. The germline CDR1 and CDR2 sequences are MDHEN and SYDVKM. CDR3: CASSLSAGGAGQYF. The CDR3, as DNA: TGTGCCAGCAGTTTATCGGCAGGGGGCGCAGGGCAGTACTTC.

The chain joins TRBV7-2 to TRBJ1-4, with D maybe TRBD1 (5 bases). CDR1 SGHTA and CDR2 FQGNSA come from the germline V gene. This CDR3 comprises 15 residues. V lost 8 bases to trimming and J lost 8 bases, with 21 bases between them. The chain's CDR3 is CASRPGGLGYEKLFF. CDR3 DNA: TGTGCCAGCCGACCGGGGGGTTTAGGTTACGAAAAACTGTTTTTT.

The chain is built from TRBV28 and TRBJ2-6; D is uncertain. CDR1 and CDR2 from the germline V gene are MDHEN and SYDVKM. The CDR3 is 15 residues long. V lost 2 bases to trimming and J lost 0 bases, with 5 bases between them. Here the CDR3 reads CASSLGSSGANVLTF. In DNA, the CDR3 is TGTGCCAGCAGTTTAGGCAGCTCTGGGGCCAACGTCCTGACTTTC.

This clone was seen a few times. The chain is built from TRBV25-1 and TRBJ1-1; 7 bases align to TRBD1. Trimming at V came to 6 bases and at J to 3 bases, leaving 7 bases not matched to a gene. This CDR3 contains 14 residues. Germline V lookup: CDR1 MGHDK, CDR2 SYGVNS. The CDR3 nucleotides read TGTGCCAGCAGCCCGACAGGGTTACACACTGAAGCTTTCTTT. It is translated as CASSPTGLHTEAFF.

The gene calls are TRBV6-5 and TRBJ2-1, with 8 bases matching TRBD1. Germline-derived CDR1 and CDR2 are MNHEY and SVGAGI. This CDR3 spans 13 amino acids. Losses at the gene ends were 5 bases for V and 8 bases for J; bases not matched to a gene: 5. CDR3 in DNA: TGTGCCAGCAGTCGGACAGGGTTGGATGAGCAGTTCTTC. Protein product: CASSRTGLDEQFF.

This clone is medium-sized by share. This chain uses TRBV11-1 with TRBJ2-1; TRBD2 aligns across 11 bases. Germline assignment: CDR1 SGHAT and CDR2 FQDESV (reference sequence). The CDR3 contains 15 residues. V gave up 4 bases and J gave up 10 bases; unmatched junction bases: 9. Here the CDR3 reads CASSSTGTSGSEQFF. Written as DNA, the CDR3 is TGTGCCAGCAGCTCAACAGGAACTAGCGGGAGCGAGCAGTTCTTC.